The 13 T cell receptor beta chains listed next were all sequenced from one sample in a study of type 1 regulatory T cells. In TCRdb, the reads were re-called with MiXCR into one record per CDR3 protein. This table has about 67,000 distinct CDR3 sequences, roughly 49% appearing once. The antigens of these receptors remain unknown. Sequencing used cultured non-Tr1 T cells, either the whole culture or a sorted T cell fraction (not recorded which). These TCRs come from a human donor in good health.

The CDR3 bases are TGTGCCAGCAGCTCCTCCGGGACTAGAACCAATGAGCAGTTCTTC. Translated, it gives CASSSSGTRTNEQFF. This chain connects TRBV7-2 to TRBJ2-1, with 8 nucleotides matching TRBD2. CDR1 and CDR2 (germline): SGHTA, FQGNSA. This CDR3 has 15 residues. V shed 4 bases and J 6 bases; nucleotides not matched to a gene: 8. Complete variable domain (other parts from reference TRBV7-2 and TRBJ2-1): GAGVSQSPSNKVTEKGKDVELRCDPISGHTALYWYRQSLGQGLEFLIYFQGNSAPDKSGLPSDRFSAERTGGSVSTLTIQRTQQEDSAVYLCASSSSGTRTNEQFFGPGTRLTVL.

The V call is TRBV5-1, the J call TRBJ2-1; D is unclear. From germline, CDR1 is SGHRS and CDR2 YFSETQ. The CDR3 has 15 amino acids. V lost 2 bases and J 4 bases, leaving 13 bases between the germline ends. The CDR3, as DNA: TGCGCCAGCAGCTTACAAGAACACAGATACAATGAGCAGTTCTTC. Amino acids: CASSLQEHRYNEQFF.

V usage is TRBV7-9 and J usage is TRBJ2-3, with D maybe TRBD2 (5 bases). The CDR3 is 14 amino acids. Germline loops: CDR1 SEHNR, CDR2 FQNEAQ (reference sequence). V lost 1 base to trimming and J lost 2 bases, with 7 bases between them. CDR3 residues: CASSLDGNTDTQYF. The CDR3 DNA reads as TGTGCCAGCAGCTTAGACGGGAACACAGATACGCAGTATTTT. The full variable domain, rest sourced from reference TRBV7-9 and TRBJ2-3, is DTGVSQNPRHKITKRGQNVTFRCDPISEHNRLYWYRQTLGQGPEFLTYFQNEAQLEKSRLLSDRFSAERPKGSFSTLEIQRTEQGDSAMYLCASSLDGNTDTQYFGPGTRLTVL.

The V and J genes are TRBV12-3 or TRBV12-4 and TRBJ2-2; 10 bases fit TRBD1. The CDR3 is 17 residues long. Germline trimming cut 6 bases from V and 3 bases from J; bases unmatched to any gene: 10. The CDR3 is CASRPQAGQGDTGELFF. CDR3 DNA: TGTGCCAGCAGGCCGCAGGCCGGACAGGGGGACACCGGGGAGCTGTTTTTT.

In this sample, this clonotype turned up a few times. The chain is built from TRBV19 and TRBJ2-2, with 7 bases identical to TRBD1. The V gene end was trimmed by 2 bases and the J gene end by 1 base; junction bases not matched to a gene: 10. From germline, CDR1 is LNHDA and CDR2 SQIVND (reference sequence). The CDR3 consists of 18 residues. This chain's CDR3 is CASSISSLTGENTGELFF. In DNA form, the CDR3 reads TGTGCCAGTAGTATATCCTCCTTAACAGGGGAGAACACCGGGGAGCTGTTTTTT.

The chain combines TRBV24-1 with TRBJ1-2; 7 bases are a match to TRBD1. The trim removed 0 bases at V and 7 bases at J, leaving 4 bases unmatched. Germline CDR1 KGHDR, CDR2 SFDVKD. CDR3 length equals 14 residues. CDR3 nucleotides: TGTGCCACCAGTGATTTGAGACAGGGCGGTGGCTACACCTTC. This sequence encodes CATSDLRQGGGYTF.

The chain's CDR3 is CATTYGGSNTGELFF. CDR3 nucleotide sequence: TGTGCCACCACCTACGGGGGGTCTAACACCGGGGAGCTGTTTTTT. This chain uses TRBV15 with TRBJ2-2; TRBD2 agrees at 7 bases. CDR3 length: 15 amino acids. In germline, CDR1 is LNHNV, CDR2 YYDKDF (reference sequence). The V segment lost 7 bases and the J segment 2 bases; nucleotides outside the gene matches: 7.

In this sample, this clonotype turned up a few times. V gene TRBV7-8 combines with J gene TRBJ2-7, with 8 bases identical to TRBD1. After removal of 5 bases from V and 3 bases from J, the junction contained 12 bases not matched to a gene. Germline lookup yields CDR1 SGHVS and CDR2 FQNEAQ. The CDR3 extends over 16 amino acids. CDR3 sequence (DNA): TGTGCCAGCAGCAAAGGACAGGGTAGTTTGATCTACGAGCAGTACTTC. Protein product: CASSKGQGSLIYEQYF.

On this clonotype: One junction end disagrees with the germline gene, perhaps due to a read error. CDR3 sequence: CASSLGGRFTRELFF. As DNA, the CDR3 is TGTGCCAGCAGCCTCGGTGGCAGGTTCACCCGGGAGCTGTTTTTT. This rearrangement joins TRBV3-1 to TRBJ2-2, with D unresolved. Germline V gene lookup returns CDR1 LGHDT and CDR2 YNNKEL (reference sequence). The CDR3 totals 15 residues.

A few counts support this clonotype. The chain joins TRBV6-6 to TRBJ1-5; 7 positions agree with TRBD1. Germline values: CDR1 MNHNY, CDR2 SVGAGI (reference sequence). The V gene end was trimmed by 0 bases and the J gene end by 5 bases; junction bases not matched to a gene: 7. This CDR3 contains 16 residues. The CDR3 loop is CASSYSEGATDQPQHF. CDR3 in DNA: TGTGCCAGCAGTTACTCAGAGGGGGCTACTGATCAGCCCCAGCATTTT.

The chain has TRBV10-3 and TRBJ2-5; 13 bases match TRBD2. The CDR3 has 16 residues. Germline CDR1 ENHRY, CDR2 SYGVKD. The J segment lost 0 bases and the V segment lost 6 bases, leaving 4 bases of the junction unmatched. The DNA of the CDR3 is TGTGCCATCAGCAGGACTAGCGGGGGCTACCAAGAGACCCAGTACTTC. It is translated as CAISRTSGGYQETQYF.

By frequency in the sample, this clonotype is medium-sized (0.01 to 0.1%). The chain has TRBV12-3 or TRBV12-4 and TRBJ1-5, with TRBD1 as a possible D gene (6 bases). Trimming left V 6 bases short and J 5 bases short, with 14 bases between. The CDR3 extends over 14 amino acids. CDR3 protein: CASRRRGGDQPQHF. The CDR3 bases are TGTGCCAGCAGGCGGAGGGGGGGAGATCAGCCCCAGCATTTT.

The CDR3 DNA sequence: TGTGCCTGGAGTGTACGAGACAGGGGGAATGTGAAGCAGTACTTC. Protein: CAWSVRDRGNVKQYF. This rearrangement joins TRBV30 to TRBJ2-7, with 9 positions matching TRBD1. CDR3 length: 15 amino acids. Germline V gene lookup returns CDR1 GTSNPN and CDR2 SVGIG (reference sequence). With V trimmed by 0 bases and J by 8 bases, 11 bases remained unmatched.